This T cell receptor beta chain came from a study of T-cell reconstitution after alpha-beta-depleted transplantation in children. During its preparation, the TCRbeta library received unique molecular identifiers. Each CDR3 protein is one row after TCRdb ran MiXCR on the PCR reads. The sample has about 540,000 distinct CDR3 sequences, approximately 20% seen once. This clonotype has a handful of counts. The CDR3 has 13 residues. In germline, CDR1 is MGHDK, CDR2 SYGVNS. Trimming left V 0 bases short and J 0 bases short, with 2 bases between. Here the sequenced sample was PBMCs from the stem cell graft donor, taken from the stem cell graft. The J gene is TRBJ2-5, the V gene TRBV25-1; D is unresolved. This TCR was sampled from a human donor who donated a stem cell graft to a child with acute lymphoblastic leukemia. In nucleotides, the CDR3 is TGTGCCAGCAGTGAATACAACCAAGAGACCCAGTACTTC. This codes for CASSEYNQETQYF.